These 26 T cell receptor beta chains came from one sample sequenced in a study of tumor-infiltrating lymphocytes in primary liver carcinoma. With approximately 500 ng total RNA as template and a constant-region primer, TCR beta cDNA was made. Investigators got TCR beta libraries out of three nested multiplex PCR rounds, done with slightly modified ARM-PCR. Researchers ran the first two PCR rounds for ten to eleven cycles each with TRBV1-TRBV30 forward primers and a C-beta reverse primer. TCRdb fed the multiplex PCR reads into MiXCR, producing one record per CDR3 protein. This table has 120,000 or so distinct CDR3 sequences, 60% to 70% appearing once. The roughly 18-34 mg bulk tissue piece was not sorted before simultaneous RNA and DNA extraction. The sample taken for sequencing was liver tumor tissue from sampling region 1. The subset: tumor region T1, superior pole. Receptor source: a woman aged 55 to 70 with primary liver carcinoma and hepatitis B virus infection.

This clonotype was picked up a small number of times. Possible read error: a much larger clone is one base away. The genes are TRBV6-1 and TRBJ1-1, with no clear D. Looked up from germline, CDR1 is MNHNS and CDR2 is SASEGT. The CDR3 has 13 residues. The CDR3 sequence: CTSSEPRNTEAFF. CDR3 coding DNA: TGTACCAGCAGTGAACCCAGGAACACTGAAGCTTTCTTT.

This clonotype was counted ten times or more. The chain uses TRBV6-5 and TRBJ1-5; no clear D gene. Germline values: CDR1 MNHEY, CDR2 SVGAGI. The CDR3 sequence is 13 residues long. V was shortened by 10 bases and J by 1 base, with 11 bases between the two germline ends. CDR3 residues: CATRRGSNQPQHF. DNA for the CDR3: TGTGCCACCCGACGAGGCAGCAATCAGCCCCAGCATTTT.

Only a few counts were recorded for this clonotype. This may be a read error: a much more frequent sequence differs by one nucleotide. J is TRBJ2-1 and V is TRBV6-2 or TRBV6-3; D ambiguous. The ends were cut back, 7 bases at V and 2 bases at J, with 15 bases in the middle. CDR3 size: 15 residues. Germline V gene sequence: CDR1 MNHEY, CDR2 SVGEGT. The CDR3 DNA follows: TGTGCCAGCAAACCCGGACGTTTCCCCTACAATGAGCAGTTCTTC. The encoded protein is CASKPGRFPYNEQFF.

This clonotype was seen more than once but under ten times. This sequence joins TRBV5-4 and TRBJ2-1; TRBD2 agrees at 10 bases. Per the germline V gene, CDR1 is SGHNT and CDR2 is YYREEE (reference sequence). V trimming: 4 bases; J trimming: 0 bases; junction bases outside the gene matches: 16. The CDR3 has 20 residues. CDR3 nucleotides: TGTGCCAGCAGCCCCGCGGGGGCGCGACTAGCGGGTATCTCCTACAATGAGCAGTTCTTC. Its translation: CASSPAGARLAGISYNEQFF.

Concerning this clonotype itself: The junction departs from the called germline gene at one end, perhaps through a read error. The J gene is TRBJ1-1, the V gene TRBV7-3, with TRBD1 as a possible D gene (5 bases). Germline CDR1 SGHTA, CDR2 FQGTGA. The CDR3 runs 14 residues. CDR3 sequence (DNA): TGTGCCAGCAGCTACGCAGGCCGGGGCACTGGAGCTTTCTTT. This codes for CASSYAGRGTGAFF.

This clonotype was picked up many times. A much larger clone lies one base from this, so it may be a read error. The genes are TRBV11-2 and TRBJ2-1, with TRBD2 matching over 16 bases. Trimming at V came to 0 bases and at J to 6 bases, leaving 11 bases not matched to a gene. The CDR3 totals 20 residues. Per the germline V gene, CDR1 is SGHAT and CDR2 is FQNNGV. DNA for the CDR3: TGTGCCAGCAGCTTAGACGGGACTAGCGGGAGGGGAGTCGGGGTCAATGAGCAGTTCTTC. Protein: CASSLDGTSGRGVGVNEQFF.

J is TRBJ1-1 and V is TRBV5-1; TRBD1 aligns across 9 bases. In germline, CDR1 is SGHRS, CDR2 YFSETQ. The CDR3 has 15 amino acids. Germline trimming cut 8 bases from V and 4 bases from J; bases unmatched to any gene: 12. CDR3 region: CARSGRGTGRTEAFF. The CDR3 DNA sequence: TGCGCCAGAAGCGGACGCGGGACAGGGCGCACTGAAGCTTTCTTT.

This CDR3 is CASSPGSGLAGNSGELFF. In DNA, the CDR3 is TGTGCCAGCAGCCCCGGAAGCGGACTAGCGGGAAACTCCGGGGAGCTGTTTTTT. The chain couples TRBV11-2 to TRBJ2-2, with 12 bases matching TRBD2. Germline lookup yields CDR1 SGHAT and CDR2 FQNNGV. CDR3 length: 18 amino acids. V was clipped by 5 bases and J by 6 bases; unmatched bases: 13.

The rearrangement links TRBV20-1 to TRBJ1-1; D is undetermined. The V gene's germline CDR1 is DFQATT and CDR2 SNEGSKA (reference sequence). V was shortened by 0 bases and J by 12 bases, with 14 bases between the two germline ends. The CDR3 loop spans 12 amino acids. The CDR3 coding sequence is TGCAGTGCTAGAGATGGGCCCACCCGTCCTTTCTTT. Residues: CSARDGPTRPFF.

The chain carries TRBV15 and TRBJ2-1, with no clear D. V gave up 5 bases and J gave up 0 bases, with 11 bases separating them. The CDR3 consists of 15 residues. Germline V lookup: CDR1 LNHNV, CDR2 YYDKDF (reference sequence). The CDR3 sequence is CATSSLPYSYNEQFF. In nucleotides, the CDR3 is TGTGCCACCAGCTCCCTCCCTTACTCCTACAATGAGCAGTTCTTC.

On this clonotype itself: The junction departs from germline at one end; a sequencing error may be responsible. The chain links TRBV5-4 to TRBJ2-3; TRBD2 might be the D (7 bases). The CDR3 covers 19 residues. Germline loops: CDR1 SGHNT, CDR2 YYREEE (reference sequence). The DNA of the CDR3 is TGTGCCAGCAGCTTGGGGCTATCAAGGGGGATGACTAGCATAGATACGCAGTATTTT. Protein product: CASSLGLSRGMTSIDTQYF. Supplemented by reference TRBV5-4 and TRBJ2-3, the full variable domain reads ETGVTQSPTHLIKTRGQQVTLRCSSQSGHNTVSWYQQALGQGPQFIFQYYREEENGRGNFPPRFSGLQFPNYSSELNVNALELDDSALYLCASSLGLSRGMTSIDTQYFGPGTRLTVL.

Points on this clonotype: Mismatch with germline at one junction end may stem from a read error. V usage is TRBV11-2 and J usage is TRBJ1-1, with a possible D match to TRBD1 (6 bases). Per germline, CDR1 SGHAT and CDR2 FQNNGV. This CDR3 contains 13 residues. This CDR3 reads CASSLESGDGAIF. In nucleotides, the CDR3 is TGTGCCAGCAGCTTAGAGTCAGGGGATGGAGCCATCTTT.

Notes on this clonotype: This may come from a read error, since a much larger clone is one base off. J is TRBJ1-5 and V is TRBV6-5, with 7 bases lining up with TRBD1. Germline V gene lookup returns CDR1 MNHEY and CDR2 SVGAGI. CDR3 length: 13 amino acids. V gave up 6 bases and J gave up 2 bases; unmatched junction bases: 1. CDR3 in amino acids: CASRGTGNQPQHF. The CDR3 DNA reads TGTGCCAGCAGGGGGACAGGCAATCAGCCCCAGCATTTT.

This rearrangement joins TRBV28 to TRBJ2-1, with TRBD2 identical over 13 bases. After removal of 5 bases from V and 8 bases from J, the junction contained 6 bases not matched to a gene. Germline V lookup: CDR1 MDHEN, CDR2 SYDVKM. The CDR3 has 15 residues. The CDR3 nucleotides are TGTGCCAGCAGTCCTAGGACTAGCGGGAGACATGAGCAGTTCTTC. Its translation: CASSPRTSGRHEQFF.

The chain recombines TRBV15 with TRBJ1-4; 11 nucleotides agree with TRBD1. Germline V gene lookup returns CDR1 LNHNV and CDR2 YYDKDF (reference sequence). This CDR3 has 15 amino acids. V trimming: 3 bases; J trimming: 8 bases; junction bases outside the gene matches: 5. In DNA, the CDR3 is TGTGCCACCAGCAGCGGGACAGGGGGTTGGGAAAAACTGTTTTTT. Amino acid sequence: CATSSGTGGWEKLFF.

This chain connects TRBV29-1 to TRBJ1-1, with D tentatively TRBD1 (5 bases). The CDR3 sequence is 15 residues long. Germline V gene sequence: CDR1 SQVTM, CDR2 ANQGSEA. Trimming removed 7 bases at V and 5 bases at J, with 23 bases between. The CDR3: CSASIGTIMDTEAFF. CDR3 sequence (DNA): TGCAGCGCTTCTATAGGGACCATTATGGATACTGAAGCTTTCTTT.

As regards this clonotype: One end of the junction fails to match germline, which may point to a read error. The chain is built from TRBV11-2 and TRBJ1-1; possibly TRBD1 for D (5 bases). The CDR3 spans 13 residues. In germline, CDR1 is SGHAT, CDR2 FQNNGV. DNA for the CDR3: TGTGCCAGCACCTTAGCGGGGGACACTGAAGCTTTCTTT. Translation gives CASTLAGDTEAFF.

This chain connects TRBV6-5 to TRBJ2-1; a possible D gene is TRBD1 (5 bases). Germline values: CDR1 MNHEY, CDR2 SVGAGI. The CDR3 totals 16 residues. V shed 4 bases and J shed 2 bases, with 15 bases lying between them. The CDR3 spells CASSCQKTVTYNEQFF. The CDR3 region has the DNA TGTGCCAGCAGTTGCCAAAAGACAGTGACCTACAATGAGCAGTTCTTC.

Notes on this clonotype: Its ends do not fully match the called genes, so a read error is possible. V usage is TRBV14 and J usage is TRBJ2-7; the match to TRBD1 covers 8 bases. The CDR3 length is 15 residues. Per the germline V gene, CDR1 is SGHDN and CDR2 is FVKESK. In nucleotides, the CDR3 is TGTGCCGGCAGCCTACGCCTGACAGGGGCCTACGAGCAGTACTTC. It translates to CAGSLRLTGAYEQYF.

This clonotype occurred many times. This chain links TRBV6-5 with TRBJ1-2, with 8 bases identical to TRBD1. CDR1 and CDR2 from the germline V gene are MNHEY and SVGAGI. CDR3 length equals 14 residues. J gave up 4 bases and V 7 bases, and 8 bases lay outside the gene matches. In DNA form, the CDR3 reads TGTGCCAGCACCACTGGGACAGGAATCTATGGCTACACCTTC. It translates to CASTTGTGIYGYTF.

On this clonotype itself: One junction end disagrees with the germline gene, perhaps due to a read error. The chain employs TRBV4-1 and TRBJ2-1; D unclear. CDR3 length: 15 amino acids. The V gene's germline CDR1 is MGHRA and CDR2 YSYEKL. CDR3 in DNA: TGCGTCAGCAGCCAAGATTCGGCAGTGCACCTTGAGCAGTTCTTC. Translation: CVSSQDSAVHLEQFF.

With respect to this clonotype: The missing conserved phenylalanine or tryptophan at the end of this CDR3 makes a read error likely. This sequence joins TRBV5-1 and TRBJ2-2; tentative D call: TRBD1 (5 bases). The CDR3 is 16 residues long. V lost 4 bases to trimming and J lost 4 bases, with 17 bases between them. Germline V gene data show CDR1 as SGHRS and CDR2 as YFSETQ. The DNA of the CDR3 is TGCGCCAGCAGCCAACGACAGACCCGAACCACCGGGGAGCTGTTTTTG. Translating it yields CASSQRQTRTTGELFL.

Comment on this clonotype: A much larger clone lies one base from this, so it may be a read error. The CDR3 is CVSSFYRENQPQHF. The CDR3 coding sequence is TGTGTCAGCAGTTTTTACAGGGAGAATCAGCCCCAGCATTTT. The chain employs TRBV6-6 and TRBJ1-5; weak D call: TRBD1 (6 bases). This CDR3 has 14 amino acids. Germline V gene sequence: CDR1 MNHNY, CDR2 SVGAGI (reference sequence).

Details on this clonotype: This likely comes from a read error, as the CDR3 has no conserved phenylalanine or tryptophan at its end. The chain recombines TRBV11-2 with TRBJ1-3; 11 bases align to TRBD1. Germline V gives CDR1 SGHAT, CDR2 FQNNGV. CDR3 length: 15 residues. CDR3 in amino acids: CVSCGDRGSGNTIYL. The CDR3, as DNA: TGTGTCAGCTGTGGGGACAGGGGGTCTGGAAACACCATATATCTT.

CDR3 amino acids: CASSPRLSGGSGELFF. Written as DNA, the CDR3 is TGCGCCAGCAGCCCGCGGTTATCGGGGGGGTCCGGGGAGCTGTTTTTT. The chain has TRBV5-1 and TRBJ2-2; 8 positions match TRBD2. Trimming took 4 bases from V and 6 from J; bases not matched to a gene: 11. The CDR3 runs 16 residues. Germline V gene lookup returns CDR1 SGHRS and CDR2 YFSETQ.

Details on this clonotype: A much larger clonotype is one base distant, so this may be a read error. The chain combines TRBV29-1 with TRBJ2-3, with 8 nucleotides matching TRBD2. The germline CDR1 and CDR2 sequences are SQVTM and ANQGSEA. Trimming cost V 3 bases and J 0 bases; bases outside gene matches: 5. This CDR3 spans 15 amino acids. CDR3 region: CSVDGGAGSTDTQYF. CDR3 in DNA: TGCAGCGTTGACGGGGGGGCGGGAAGCACAGATACGCAGTATTTT.